A single T cell receptor beta chain is shown here with its context. Its cognate antigen is unknown. 13 Jbeta primers and 60 Vbeta primers were used for the PCR. Method: immunoSEQ multiplex PCR; TCRdb's copy keeps in-frame clones and lacks some. The sample lists 180,000 or so clones, 9.5% occurring once. The data are from a study of cytomegalovirus exposure and HLA in healthy donors. Study-wide points: Cytomegalovirus-associated TCR beta chains were listed, numbering 164. Some V segments, including TRBV6-2 and TRBV6-3, were excluded as indistinguishable. Per published reports, the classifier diagnosed cytomegalovirus status with high specificity and sensitivity.

The CDR3 totals 17 residues. The junction had 12 bases not matched to a gene; V was cut back by 8 bases and J by 2 bases. The V gene's germline CDR1 is MNHEY and CDR2 SMNVEV (reference sequence). The chain uses TRBV27 and TRBJ2-3; TRBD2 agrees at 11 bases. Sequences were obtained from PBMCs. This TCR was sampled from a woman in her 30s in good health and CMV-seropositive. The CDR3 loop reads CASGLAGDNRITDTQYF. In DNA form, the CDR3 reads TGTGCCAGCGGACTAGCGGGCGATAACCGAATCACAGATACGCAGTATTTT.